This section outlines one TCR beta chain sequence together with its context. As originally analysed: For nucleated cells, counts were estimated from reference gene primer amplification. The data were produced by immunoSEQ multiplex PCR, yet TCRdb's version contains in-frame clones alone and is incomplete. V and J calls and clone size are those listed in that table; D and trimming were worked out from the DNA. The sample records over 100,000 clones, roughly 81% being singletons. This specimen belongs to a study of blood T cell repertoires in COVID-19. Study at large: Specimens from acute and convalescent COVID-19 originated in the United States, Italy and Spain. Sample material is recorded as cDNA or gDNA derived from T cells, B-cell-depleted T cells, or PBMCs.

The CDR3 is 14 amino acids. J gave up 9 bases and V 6 bases, and 9 bases lay outside the gene matches. Germline lookup yields CDR1 SNHLY and CDR2 FYNNEI. The V gene is TRBV2, the J gene TRBJ1-5; the match to TRBD1 covers 9 bases. The sample comprised peripheral blood. The sequence was obtained from a man aged 40-49 years with acute or convalescent COVID-19. The CDR3 coding sequence is TGTGCCAGCAGGGGACAGGGTATCGGTGGGCCCCAGCATTTT. It yields the protein CASRGQGIGGPQHF. Full variable domain (rest looked up from reference TRBV2 and TRBJ1-5): EPEVTQTPSHQVTQMGQEVILRCVPISNHLYFYWYRQILGQKVEFLVSFYNNEISEKSEIFDDQFSVERPDGSNFTLKIRSTKLEDSAMYFCASRGQGIGGPQHFGDGTRLSIL.